This T cell receptor (beta chain) was captured in a study of blood T cells in healthy people across ages (dated by TCRdb to about 2015). Describing the broader study: Template switching captured roughly one uniquely barcoded TCR beta cDNA molecule per two T cells in model experiments. The study analyzed two additional independent replicas of 1 million unique cDNA reads from the same blood draw for two donors, one aged 18 to 30 and one aged 80 or older. To track age-related changes in TCR beta repertoire diversity, the study relied on deep sequencing normalized with unique cDNA molecular identifiers. To avoid experimental bias, donors of different ages were randomly spread across the sequencing lanes. Four age groups were formed from the donors: young (average 16 years), middle-aged (approximately 42), aged (62) and long-lived (less than 85). Overall results and qualifications from the work: Conclusive comparison of naive and antigen-experienced compartments was prevented by the profiling of bulk unsorted PBMCs. Compared with the aged group, more naive CD4+ T cells, fewer expanded clones and increased TCR diversity were shown by the long-lived group, suggesting age selection. Total diversity estimates from one million sequenced T cells were considered lower bounds and underestimates. As age increased, observed TCR beta diversity per million T cells dropped in a roughly linear way, and a significant reduction was already evident by age around 41. There was a strong correlation between observed TCR beta diversity and the percentage of naive T cells measured by flow cytometry. The CMV infection status of donors was not known, potentially confounding age-related changes in expanded clonotypes.

There are a few counts of this clonotype. Its antigen target is currently unknown. No much larger clone exists at a distance of one base, and base qualities are not known. The donors were roughly 40 Caucasian individuals from Russia, aged roughly 6 to 100 years, who were systemically healthy. Each donor gave about 10 milliliters of peripheral blood, drawn into EDTA-treated Vacutainer tubes. Ficoll-Paque density-gradient centrifugation was used to isolate PBMCs, with at least 7 million obtained per sample. Total RNA, at least 5.5 micrograms per sample, was extracted from PBMCs with Trizol reagent. The percentages of naive CD45RAhigh/CD27high T cells were determined by flow cytometry on a PBMC aliquot from every donor. The library was made by 5' RACE. Sequencing was carried out with an Illumina HiSeq 2500. A second PCR of roughly 7 to 11 cycles was performed with a sample-barcoded 5' primer and a J-beta primer mix. A template-switch 5' adaptor carrying 12 random nucleotides introduced a unique molecular identifier onto each TCR beta cDNA molecule. Each sample yielded at least 3 million CDR3-containing paired-end reads. All of the RNA was converted into first-strand cDNA using the Mint cDNA synthesis kit, with a TRBC-specific oligonucleotide serving as the primer. All cDNA was treated with uracil-DNA glycosylase and then went through a first 18-cycle PCR with the universal primers M1SS and BC2_uni_R. As for how the authors treated the data: Each sample was normalized by randomly selecting 1 million high-quality reads, each carrying a distinct molecular identifier. Reads sharing molecular identifiers were discarded rather than binned into consensus sequences. MiTCR, set to a Q25 quality threshold and the strictest error-elimination algorithm, was used for CDR3 identification, clonotype clustering and error correction. Lower-bound total TCR beta diversity was estimated with a nonparametric unseen species model using Euler transformation. TCRdb reanalyzed the raw reads on its own, using fastp at Q25 for trimming and MiXCR for clone calling, and kept in-frame beta chains. When rows share a CDR3 protein, they turn into one entry using the most common DNA and genes. The V and J calls and clone size are TCRdb's, not the authors'. The sample data list around 1,600,000 distinct CDR3 sequences, and 42% of these were observed just once. Over 3.5% of the sample is in the top ten clones.

V was cut back by 4 bases and J by 4 bases, leaving a gap of 11 bases between them. The CDR3 covers 13 residues, taking in both the cysteine and the phenylalanine. The entry retains the CDR3 DNA only, 39 bases that are in frame from base 1. Sequences SEHNR (CDR1) and FQNEAQ (CDR2) are obtained from the germline V gene (reference sequence). The TCR originated in a woman under 30 in good health. The chain employs TRBV7-9 and TRBJ2-7; the D region possibly corresponds to TRBD2 (6 bases align). Specimen: blood. CDR3 sequence: CASSSDYQYEQYF. The sequenced DNA is TGTGCCAGCAGCTCGGACTATCAATACGAGCAGTACTTC. Reference TRBV7-9 and TRBJ2-7 genes cover what lies past the CDR3, so the full variable domain is DTGVSQNPRHKITKRGQNVTFRCDPISEHNRLYWYRQTLGQGPEFLTYFQNEAQLEKSRLLSDRFSAERPKGSFSTLEIQRTEQGDSAMYLCASSSDYQYEQYFGPGTRLTVT.